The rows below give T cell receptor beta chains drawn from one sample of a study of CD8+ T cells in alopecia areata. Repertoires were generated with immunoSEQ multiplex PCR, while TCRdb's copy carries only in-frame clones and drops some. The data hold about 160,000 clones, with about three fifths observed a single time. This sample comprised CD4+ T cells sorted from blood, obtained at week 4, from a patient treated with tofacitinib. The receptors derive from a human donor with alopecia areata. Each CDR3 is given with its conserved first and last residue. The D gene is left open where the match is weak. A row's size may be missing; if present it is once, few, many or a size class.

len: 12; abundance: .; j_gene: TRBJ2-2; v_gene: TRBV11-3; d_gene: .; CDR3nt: TGTGCCAGCAGCCCGTCGTACGGGGAGCTGTTTTTT; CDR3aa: CASSPSYGELFF
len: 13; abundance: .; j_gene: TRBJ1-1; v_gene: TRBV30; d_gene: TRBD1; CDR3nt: TGTGCCTGGAGTGTACTTGAGGGGGCGGAAGCTTTCTTT; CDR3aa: CAWSVLEGAEAFF
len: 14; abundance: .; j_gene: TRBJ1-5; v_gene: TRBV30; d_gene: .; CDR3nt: TGTGCCTGGAGTTTTGGGGAAGGCAATCAGCCCCAGCATTTT; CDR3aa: CAWSFGEGNQPQHF
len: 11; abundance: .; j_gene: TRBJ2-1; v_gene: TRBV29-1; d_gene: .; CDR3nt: TGCAGCGCCGCCGTGGGCGATGAGCAGTTCTTC; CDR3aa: CSAAVGDEQFF
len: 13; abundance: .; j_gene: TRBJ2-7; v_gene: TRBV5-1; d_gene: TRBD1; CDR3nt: TGCGCCAGCAGCTTGGAGGGGGCTTACGAGCAGTACTTC; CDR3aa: CASSLEGAYEQYF
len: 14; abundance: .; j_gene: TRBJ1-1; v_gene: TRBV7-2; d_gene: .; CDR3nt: TGTGCCAGCAGCTCGATACGGGCTCAAACTGAAGCTTTCTTT; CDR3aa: CASSSIRAQTEAFF
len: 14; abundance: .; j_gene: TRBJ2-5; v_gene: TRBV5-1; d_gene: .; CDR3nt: TGCGCCAGCAGCCCACTGCCCGAACAAGAGACCCAGTACTTC; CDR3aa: CASSPLPEQETQYF
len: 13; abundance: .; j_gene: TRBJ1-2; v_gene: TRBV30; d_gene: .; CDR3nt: TGTGCCTGGAGCGAGCTGACTAACTATGGCTACACCTTC; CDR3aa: CAWSELTNYGYTF
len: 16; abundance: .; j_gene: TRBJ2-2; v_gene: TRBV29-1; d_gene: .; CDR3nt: TGCAGCGTTCATCCGTCGGGGGAAAAAGGCACCGGGGAGCTGTTTTTT; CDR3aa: CSVHPSGEKGTGELFF
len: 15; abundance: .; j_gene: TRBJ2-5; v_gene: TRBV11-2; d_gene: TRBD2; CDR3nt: TGTGCCAGCAGCCCTGGGTCACTAGCGCCGGAGACCCAGTACTTC; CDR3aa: CASSPGSLAPETQYF
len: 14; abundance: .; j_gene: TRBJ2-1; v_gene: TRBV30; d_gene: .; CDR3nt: TGTGCCTGGAGTGTAGGGGGAGGGGGCAATGAGCAGTTCTTC; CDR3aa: CAWSVGGGGNEQFF
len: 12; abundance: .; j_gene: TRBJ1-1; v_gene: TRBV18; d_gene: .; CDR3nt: TGTGCCAGCTCACCAGGGGGGGAGTCAGCTTTCTTT; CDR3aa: CASSPGGESAFF
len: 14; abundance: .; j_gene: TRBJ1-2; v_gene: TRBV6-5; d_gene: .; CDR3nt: TGTGCCAGCAGTAGCGAGGGGAGGGTACGTGGCTACACCTTC; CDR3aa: CASSSEGRVRGYTF
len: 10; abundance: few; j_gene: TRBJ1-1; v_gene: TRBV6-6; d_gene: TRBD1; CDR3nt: TGTGCCAGCACCGACAGGGTCGCTTTCTTT; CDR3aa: CASTDRVAFF
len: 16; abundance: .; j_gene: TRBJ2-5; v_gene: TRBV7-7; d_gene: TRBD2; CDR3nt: TGTGCTAGCAGCTTAGCGGCAGCGGGGGGGCGAGAGACCCAGTACTTC; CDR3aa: CASSLAAAGGRETQYF
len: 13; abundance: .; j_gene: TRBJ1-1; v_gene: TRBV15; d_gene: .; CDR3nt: TGTGCCACCAGTTATTTACAGGGAACTGAAGCTTTCTTT; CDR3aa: CATSYLQGTEAFF
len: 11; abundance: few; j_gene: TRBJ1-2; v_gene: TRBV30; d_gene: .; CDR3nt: TGTGCCTGGAGTTCTCACTATGGCTACACCTTC; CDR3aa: CAWSSHYGYTF
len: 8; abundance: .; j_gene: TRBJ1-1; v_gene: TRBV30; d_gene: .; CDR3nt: TGTGCCTGGGGACGAACTTTCTTT; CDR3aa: CAWGRTFF
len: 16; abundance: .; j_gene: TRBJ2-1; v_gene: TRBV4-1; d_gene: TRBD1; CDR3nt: TGCGCCAGCAGCCAAGCGACTTTCAGGGGGCTCAATGAGCAGTTCTTC; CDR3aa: CASSQATFRGLNEQFF
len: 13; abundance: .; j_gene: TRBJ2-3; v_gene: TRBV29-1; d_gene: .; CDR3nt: TGCAGCGTTGTTGAGGGGCCGGCAGATACGCAGTATTTT; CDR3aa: CSVVEGPADTQYF
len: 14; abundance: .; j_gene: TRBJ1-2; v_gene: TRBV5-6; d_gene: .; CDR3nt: TGTGCCAGCAGCTTGGGGACAGCGGGTTTCTCCTACACCTTC; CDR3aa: CASSLGTAGFSYTF
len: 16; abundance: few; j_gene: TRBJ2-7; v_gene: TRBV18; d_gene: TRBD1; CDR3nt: TGTGCCAGCTCACAACTACCGGGACAGGGTTCCCACGAGCAGTACTTC; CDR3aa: CASSQLPGQGSHEQYF
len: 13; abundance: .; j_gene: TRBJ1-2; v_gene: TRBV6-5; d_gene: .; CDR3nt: TGTGCCAGCAGTCCTATAGTGGACTATGGCTACACCTTC; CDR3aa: CASSPIVDYGYTF
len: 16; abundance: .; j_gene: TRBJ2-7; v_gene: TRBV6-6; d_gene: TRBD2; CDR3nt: TGTGCCAGCAGCCCCGGCGGTAGCGGGGGCCTCTACGAGCAGTACTTC; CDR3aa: CASSPGGSGGLYEQYF
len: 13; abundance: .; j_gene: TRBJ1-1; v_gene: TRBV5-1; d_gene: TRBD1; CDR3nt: TGCGCCAGCAGCTGGGGACAGACCACTGAAGCTTTCTTT; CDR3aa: CASSWGQTTEAFF
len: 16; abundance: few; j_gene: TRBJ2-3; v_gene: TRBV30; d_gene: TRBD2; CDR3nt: TGTGCCTGGAGTACGGGGAGTAGCGGGGTAAAAGATACGCAGTATTTT; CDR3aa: CAWSTGSSGVKDTQYF
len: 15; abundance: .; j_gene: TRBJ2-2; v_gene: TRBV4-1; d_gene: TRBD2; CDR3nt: TGCGCCAGCAGCCAAGAGGGCGGGGGGACCGGGGAGCTGTTTTTT; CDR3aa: CASSQEGGGTGELFF
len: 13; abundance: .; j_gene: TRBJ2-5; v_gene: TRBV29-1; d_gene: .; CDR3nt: TGCAGCGTTGGTAACGGGTTGGGGGAGACCCAGTACTTC; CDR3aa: CSVGNGLGETQYF
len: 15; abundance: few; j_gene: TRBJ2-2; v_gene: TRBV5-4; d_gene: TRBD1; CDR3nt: TGTGCCAGCAGCTCACCCGGCAGGGGGACCGGGGAGCTGTTTTTT; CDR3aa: CASSSPGRGTGELFF
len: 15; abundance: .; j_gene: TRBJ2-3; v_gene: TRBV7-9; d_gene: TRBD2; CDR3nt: TGTGCCAGCAGCTTGGGACTAGCGGGATCAGATACGCAGTATTTT; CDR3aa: CASSLGLAGSDTQYF
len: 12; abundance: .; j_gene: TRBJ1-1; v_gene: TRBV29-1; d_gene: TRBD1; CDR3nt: TGCAGCGCGACAGGGGCGAACACTGAAGCTTTCTTT; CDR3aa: CSATGANTEAFF
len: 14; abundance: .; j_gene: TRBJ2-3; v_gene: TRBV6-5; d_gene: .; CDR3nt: TGTGCCAGCAGACGGGACTTTAGCACAGATACGCAGTATTTT; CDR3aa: CASRRDFSTDTQYF
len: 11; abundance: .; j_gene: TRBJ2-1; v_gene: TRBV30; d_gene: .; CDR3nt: TGTGCCTGGAGTGATCCGGGCGAGCAGTTCTTC; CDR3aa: CAWSDPGEQFF
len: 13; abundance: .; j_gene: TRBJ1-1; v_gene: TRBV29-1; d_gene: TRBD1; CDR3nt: TGCAGCGTCGCTGGACAGGGGAACACTGAAGCTTTCTTT; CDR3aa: CSVAGQGNTEAFF
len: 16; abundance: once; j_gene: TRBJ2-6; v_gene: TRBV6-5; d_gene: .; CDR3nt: TGTGCCAGCAGTTACTCCCCAGTCTCTGGGGCCAACGTCCTGACTTTC; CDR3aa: CASSYSPVSGANVLTF
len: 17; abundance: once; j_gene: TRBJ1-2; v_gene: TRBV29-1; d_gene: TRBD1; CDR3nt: TGCAGCGTTTACGCGGCCCCGGACAGTTTTCTCAGGGGGGGCTACACCTTC; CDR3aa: CSVYAAPDSFLRGGYTF
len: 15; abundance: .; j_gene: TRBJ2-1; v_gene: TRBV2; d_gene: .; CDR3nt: TGTGCCAGCAGTGTTGAAGCGGGCGGGTACAATGAGCAGTTCTTC; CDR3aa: CASSVEAGGYNEQFF
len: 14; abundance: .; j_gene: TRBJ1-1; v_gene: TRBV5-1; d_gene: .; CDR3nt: TGCGCCAGCAGCTTGGTGAAGGGGGACACTGAAGCTTTCTTT; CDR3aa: CASSLVKGDTEAFF
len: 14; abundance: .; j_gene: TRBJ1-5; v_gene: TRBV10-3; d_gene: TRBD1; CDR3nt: TGTGCCATCAGTGAGGGGACAGGAGGGCAGCCCCAGCATTTT; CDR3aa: CAISEGTGGQPQHF
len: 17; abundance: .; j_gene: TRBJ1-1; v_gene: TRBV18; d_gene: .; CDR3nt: TGTGCCAGCTCTCCGTTACCCGCCGCCTCCATGAACACTGAAGCTTTCTTT; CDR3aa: CASSPLPAASMNTEAFF
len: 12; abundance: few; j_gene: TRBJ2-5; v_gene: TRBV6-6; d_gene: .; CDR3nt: TGTGCCAGCAGTTACGGGGGTGAGACCCAGTACTTC; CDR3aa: CASSYGGETQYF
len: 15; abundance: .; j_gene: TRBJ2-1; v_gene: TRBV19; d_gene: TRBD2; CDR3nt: TGTGCCAGTAGTATCGGACTAGCGGGGGGCGATGAGCAGTTCTTC; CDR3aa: CASSIGLAGGDEQFF